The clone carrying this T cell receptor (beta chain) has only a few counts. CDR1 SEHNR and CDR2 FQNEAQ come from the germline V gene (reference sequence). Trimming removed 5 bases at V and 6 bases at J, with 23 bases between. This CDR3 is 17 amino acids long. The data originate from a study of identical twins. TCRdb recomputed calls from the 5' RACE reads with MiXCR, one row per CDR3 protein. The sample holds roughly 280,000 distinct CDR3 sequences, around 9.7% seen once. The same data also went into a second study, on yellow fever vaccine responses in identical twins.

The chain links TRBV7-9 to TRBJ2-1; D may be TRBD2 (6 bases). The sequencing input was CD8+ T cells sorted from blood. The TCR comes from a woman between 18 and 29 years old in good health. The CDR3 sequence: CASSIYSGGRVGNEQFF. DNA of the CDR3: TGTGCCAGCAGCATCTATAGCGGAGGCCGCGTGGGCAATGAGCAGTTCTTC.